Listed below are T cell receptor beta chains from one sample, sequenced in a study of blood T cell repertoires in COVID-19. TCRdb's copy holds only in-frame clones and misses some; the assay was immunoSEQ multiplex PCR. The data show about 62,000 clones, under 85% seen once. Sample: peripheral blood. The origin of the receptors is a woman aged 80 or over with active or convalescent COVID-19. Each CDR3 is given with its conserved first and last residue. A D gene is named only where the DNA matches it firmly. Only some rows state a clone size, as once, few, many or a class for expanded clones.

>TRBJ2-3|TRBV20-1|many|.
TGCAGTGCTAGTAACGCGGGGGCAAGGGATACGCAGTATTTT
CSASNAGARDTQYF
>TRBJ2-6|TRBV10-3|.|TRBD1
TGTGCCATCAGTGCGACAGGGGGGACTGGGGCCAACGTCCTGACTTTC
CAISATGGTGANVLTF
>TRBJ1-2|TRBV9|.|TRBD1
TGTGCCAGCAGCAGGGACAGCTATGGCTACACCTTC
CASSRDSYGYTF
>TRBJ1-2|TRBV5-4|.|.
TGTGCCAGCAGCTGGGCCGGACTGAATACTTATAACTATGGCTACACCTTC
CASSWAGLNTYNYGYTF
>TRBJ1-1|TRBV10-3|once|TRBD1
TGTGCCATCACCCAGGGTGGGGACAGAGACACTGAAGCTTTCTTT
CAITQGGDRDTEAFF
>TRBJ1-2|TRBV5-1|.|.
TGCGCCAGCAGCTTGGAAGGGGCCAAAGGCTACACCTTC
CASSLEGAKGYTF
>TRBJ1-3|TRBV6-1|.|.
TGTGCCAGCAGTGAGGGTCGGAGGGAATCTGGAAACACCATATATTTT
CASSEGRRESGNTIYF
>TRBJ2-5|TRBV7-8|.|TRBD1
TGTGCCAGCAGCAAGCAGGGACAGGGGGAGACCCAGTACTTC
CASSKQGQGETQYF
>TRBJ2-2|TRBV6-5|few|.
TGTGCCAGCCTAGACCCGGGGACCGGGGAGCTGTTTTTT
CASLDPGTGELFF
>TRBJ1-3|TRBV4-2|.|.
TGTGCCAGCAGCCAACAAAAAGGGGCAGGGGAACCCTCTGGAAACACCATATATTTT
CASSQQKGAGEPSGNTIYF
>TRBJ2-7|TRBV29-1|once|.
TGCAGCGCCCAGAGGGGGGGCAACGAGCAGTACTTC
CSAQRGGNEQYF
>TRBJ1-2|TRBV3-1/TRBV3-2|.|TRBD1
TGTGCCAGCAGCCCTGGGACAGGGGGTGGCTACACCTTC
CASSPGTGGGYTF
>TRBJ2-2|TRBV5-1|.|.
TGCGCCAGCACTCTGGGGGGGGCCCCCGGGGAGCTGTTTTTT
CASTLGGAPGELFF
>TRBJ1-5|TRBV30|.|.
TGTGCCTGGAGTGCGCTACGGGGCAATCAGCCCCAGCATTTT
CAWSALRGNQPQHF
>TRBJ1-1|TRBV19|.|.
TGTGCCAGTAGTACGGAAGGGGGGGGCAAAACTGAAGCTTTCTTT
CASSTEGGGKTEAFF
>TRBJ1-2|TRBV6-5|.|TRBD1
TGTGCCAGCCGAGATACCGGGACAGGAGCTGGCTACACCTTC
CASRDTGTGAGYTF
>TRBJ2-1|TRBV2|.|.
TGTGCCAGCAGTGAAGCGCAGGGCACCATCGAGTTCTTC
CASSEAQGTIEFF
>TRBJ1-2|TRBV30|.|.
TGTGCCGCCCCCTGGGGGGTTCGGTACACCTTC
CAAPWGVRYTF
>TRBJ1-5|TRBV19|.|TRBD1
TGTGCCAGTAGTGCTTACAGGGGCGCTAGCAATCAGCCCCAGCATTTT
CASSAYRGASNQPQHF
>TRBJ1-2|TRBV7-9|few|.
TGTGCCAGCAGGACAGATGGCTATGGCTACACCTTC
CASRTDGYGYTF
>TRBJ1-6|TRBV7-9|.|.
TGTGCCAGCAGCTTAGGGGGGGTGCGTAATTCACCCCTCCACTTT
CASSLGGVRNSPLHF
>TRBJ1-2|TRBV27|.|TRBD1
TGTGCCAGCAGCCATGGACAGGGAGACGGCTACACCTTC
CASSHGQGDGYTF
>TRBJ1-1|TRBV25-1|.|.
TGTGCCAGCAGTGAAGGCTACTTTTCGGGAGATGGTGAAGCTTTCTTT
CASSEGYFSGDGEAFF
>TRBJ2-3|TRBV11-2|few|.
TGTGCCAGCAGCTTATTAGGGGGGGCCGGGGATACGCAGTATTTT
CASSLLGGAGDTQYF
>TRBJ2-5|TRBV6-5|.|TRBD1
TGTGCCAGCGGGGACAGGTCAATGAAGACCCAGTACTTC
CASGDRSMKTQYF
>TRBJ2-3|TRBV29-1|.|.
TGCAGCGTTGGGCCCACAGATACGCAGTATTTT
CSVGPTDTQYF
>TRBJ1-2|TRBV10-3|.|.
TGTGCCATCGTCGGGGAAGTGGACTATGGCTACACCTTC
CAIVGEVDYGYTF
>TRBJ2-1|TRBV29-1|.|TRBD2
TGCAGCGCCCGTGGGTCTAGCGGGGGGGCGCACAATGAGCAGTTCTTC
CSARGSSGGAHNEQFF
>TRBJ1-5|TRBV6-4|.|.
TGTGCCAGCAGTGACCAGGGGATAAAGACAGATAGCAATCAGCCCCAGCATTTT
CASSDQGIKTDSNQPQHF
>TRBJ2-1|TRBV4-1|.|TRBD2
TGCGCCAGCAGCCCCCAGCGGGGGGGCACCTACAATGAGCAGTTCTTC
CASSPQRGGTYNEQFF
>TRBJ2-5|TRBV5-6|.|TRBD2
TGTGCCAGCAGCTTGGCGGTGAGGCTAGCGGGGGTCGGGACCCAGTACTTC
CASSLAVRLAGVGTQYF
>TRBJ1-1|TRBV4-1|.|.
TGCGCCAGCAGCCCAGGGATTGAGAACACTGAAGCTTTCTTT
CASSPGIENTEAFF
>TRBJ2-7|TRBV18|.|.
TGTGCCAGCTCCCGAGGGACACCCAACTACGAGCAGTACTTC
CASSRGTPNYEQYF
>TRBJ1-2|TRBV10-3|once|TRBD1
TGTGCCATCAGTGGAGACAGGGTACAGGGCTACACCTTC
CAISGDRVQGYTF
>TRBJ1-1|TRBV27|.|.
TGTGCCAGCAGTTTAGATCCGGGGGGGTACACTGAAGCTTTCTTT
CASSLDPGGYTEAFF
>TRBJ2-3|TRBV30|.|TRBD2
TGTGCCTGGTCTAGCGGTTCTAGCACAGATACGCAGTATTTT
CAWSSGSSTDTQYF
>TRBJ1-4|TRBV4-1|.|TRBD1
TGCGCCAGCAGCCAAGGGGACAGGCCTAATGAAAAACTGTTTTTT
CASSQGDRPNEKLFF
>TRBJ2-1|TRBV3-1/TRBV3-2|.|TRBD1
TGTGCCAGCAGCCTAACGACAGGGGGCTATAATGAGCAGTTCTTC
CASSLTTGGYNEQFF
>TRBJ2-2|TRBV5-1|medium-sized|TRBD1
TGCGCCAGCAGCAGACAGGGGTTCGCGAACACCGGGGAGCTGTTTTTT
CASSRQGFANTGELFF
>TRBJ2-3|TRBV7-8|.|TRBD2
TGTGCCAGCAGCTTAGTAGCGGGGGGATCCACAGATACGCAGTATTTT
CASSLVAGGSTDTQYF
>TRBJ1-1|TRBV6-1|few|.
TGTGCCAGCAGTGAAGCTCGGGTTGGAGGCACTGAAGCTTTCTTT
CASSEARVGGTEAFF
>TRBJ2-7|TRBV5-1|.|.
TGCGCCAGCAGTTTATGGCAGGGGGAGGACGAGCAGTACTTC
CASSLWQGEDEQYF
>TRBJ1-2|TRBV18|.|TRBD1
TGTGCCAGCTCGGAGGGACAGGAGGGTGGCTACACCTTC
CASSEGQEGGYTF
>TRBJ1-3|TRBV18|.|.
TGTGCCAGCTCACCCCAGGGGAATACGGGAAACACCATATATTTT
CASSPQGNTGNTIYF
>TRBJ1-2|TRBV7-8|.|TRBD1
TGTGCCAGCAGCTTATGGGGACAGTCGTTCTATGGCTACACCTTC
CASSLWGQSFYGYTF
>TRBJ1-1|TRBV6-1|.|.
TGTGCCAGCAGTGAACGTGCCTACGGGATTGAAGCTTTCTTT
CASSERAYGIEAFF
>TRBJ1-2|TRBV5-1|.|.
TGCGCCAGCAGCTTGGTTCCCGAGAGGGTGAGAGGCTACACCTTC
CASSLVPERVRGYTF
>TRBJ1-2|TRBV30|.|TRBD1
TGTGCCTGGAGTGTTGGGACAGGGAGAGGCTACACCTTC
CAWSVGTGRGYTF
>TRBJ2-6|TRBV4-2|.|TRBD1
TGTGCCAGCAGCCAAGTGGAGACAGGGTACTCTGGGGCCAACGTCCTGACTTTC
CASSQVETGYSGANVLTF
>TRBJ1-6|TRBV30|.|.
TGTGCCTGGAGTGGCCCGGGGGATTCACCCCTCCACTTT
CAWSGPGDSPLHF
>TRBJ1-6|TRBV6-6|.|TRBD1
TGTGCCAGTGTAGGGACAGATAATTCACCCCTCCACTTT
CASVGTDNSPLHF
>TRBJ1-5|TRBV11-2|.|.
TGTGCCAGCAGCCCCCGGGGGAATAGCAATCAGCCCCAGCATTTT
CASSPRGNSNQPQHF
>TRBJ2-7|TRBV6-6|.|.
TGTGCCAGCAGTTACTCGCTTTCCCAGAACTACGAGCAGTACTTC
CASSYSLSQNYEQYF
>TRBJ1-4|TRBV14|.|TRBD1
TGTGCCAGCAGCCAAACAGGGGTTGGTGAAAAACTGTTTTTT
CASSQTGVGEKLFF
>TRBJ2-2|TRBV6-6|.|.
TGTGCCAGCAGCCCGATAGGGGGGGGCACCGGGGAGCTGTTTTTT
CASSPIGGGTGELFF
>TRBJ2-3|TRBV7-9|.|.
TGTGCCAGCAGCCCAGGGGTTAGCGGGAGCACAGATACGCAGTATTTT
CASSPGVSGSTDTQYF
>TRBJ1-4|TRBV10-3|once|.
TGTGCCATCAGTGAGTCGAGGGGGACTAATGAAAAACTGTTTTTT
CAISESRGTNEKLFF
>TRBJ1-1|TRBV5-1|.|.
TGCGCCAGCAGCCCTGACACTTTAAACACTGAAGCTTTCTTT
CASSPDTLNTEAFF
>TRBJ1-2|TRBV5-1|.|.
TGCGCCAGCAGCTTTTCTTCCTATGGCTACACCTTC
CASSFSSYGYTF